Listed here are 18 T cell receptor beta chains from one sample, sequenced in a study of T cell responses to AZD1222 COVID-19 vaccine (dated by TCRdb to the early 2020s). The library came from the immunoSEQ multiplex PCR assay. Held by TCRdb, this immuneACCESS table contains in-frame sequences only and omits some clones. Under half of the omission traces to an unresolved V gene where checked; the cause of the rest is unknown. For this sample there are 95,000 to 150,000 clones; 88% appear just once. The leading ten clones occupy roughly 4.4% of the sample. The sample's time point label, in plain terms: baseline before first vaccination. This specimen was peripheral blood, taken on day 0 of AZD1222 vaccination. The receptors were gathered from an adult in good health.

The rearrangement links TRBV19 to TRBJ2-1; D is undetermined. Trimming shortened V by 6 bases and J by 3 bases, and 9 bases separated the two germline ends. Germline V gene data show CDR1 as LNHDA and CDR2 as SQIVND (reference sequence). The CDR3 is 13 residues long. The CDR3 here is CASSASVYNEQFF. DNA for the CDR3: TGTGCCAGTAGCGCCTCAGTCTACAATGAGCAGTTCTTC.

V gene TRBV5-8 combines with J gene TRBJ1-5; D not resolved. V lost 3 bases, J lost 0 bases, and 13 bases lay in between. From germline, CDR1 is SGHTS and CDR2 YDEGEE. The CDR3 sequence is 16 residues long. The DNA for the CDR3 is TGTGCCAGCAGCTCGGGTCGGTACCTTAGCAATCAGCCCCAGCATTTT. It specifies CASSSGRYLSNQPQHF. Full variable domain (missing parts from reference TRBV5-8 and TRBJ1-5): EAGVTQSPTHLIKTRGQQATLRCSPISGHTSVYWYQQALGLGLQFLLWYDEGEERNRGNFPPRFSGRQFPNYSSELNVNALELEDSALYLCASSSGRYLSNQPQHFGDGTRLSIL.

This clone showed up just a few times. The CDR3 nucleotides are TGTGCCAGCAGAGGACAGGGAGGAAGTCCAGATACGCAGTATTTT. Translation gives CASRGQGGSPDTQYF. This chain links TRBV28 with TRBJ2-3, with 8 nucleotides matching TRBD1. The CDR3 has 15 residues. V lost 6 bases to trimming and J lost 4 bases; unmatched junction nucleotides: 9. Per the germline V gene, CDR1 is MDHEN and CDR2 is SYDVKM.

This chain joins TRBV14 and TRBJ2-7; D might be TRBD1 (5 bases). The length of the CDR3 is 15 residues. The germline gives CDR1 SGHDN, CDR2 FVKESK. Between the trimmed V and J ends, which lost 1 base and 3 bases, there was a span of 13 bases. CDR3 amino acids: CASSQGLGRDYEQYF. The DNA of the CDR3 is TGTGCCAGCAGCCAAGGCCTGGGCAGGGACTACGAGCAGTACTTC. The full variable domain, rest sourced from reference TRBV14 and TRBJ2-7, is EAGVTQFPSHSVIEKGQTVTLRCDPISGHDNLYWYRRVMGKEIKFLLHFVKESKQDESGMPNNRFLAERTGGTYSTLKVQPAELEDSGVYFCASSQGLGRDYEQYFGPGTRLTVT.

This rearrangement joins TRBV19 to TRBJ2-3; 13 bases line up with TRBD2. The germline V gene encodes CDR1 LNHDA and CDR2 SQIVND (reference sequence). The J segment lost 4 bases and the V segment lost 1 base, leaving 5 bases of the junction unmatched. The CDR3 is 17 amino acids. CDR3 nucleotide sequence: TGTGCCAGTAGTATAGTGCGGACTAGCGGGGGTGCAGATACGCAGTATTTT. Its translation is CASSIVRTSGGADTQYF.

CDR3 protein: CASSPLDGGDTF. In nucleotides, the CDR3 is TGTGCCAGCAGCCCTTTGGACGGAGGGGACACCTTC. The chain is built from TRBV7-9 and TRBJ1-2, with a possible D match to TRBD1 (5 bases). V was cut by 5 bases and J by 12 bases, with 16 bases left in between. The CDR3 has 12 residues. CDR1 and CDR2 (germline): SEHNR, FQNEAQ (reference sequence).

This rearrangement joins TRBV3-1 (or the pseudogene TRBV3-2) to TRBJ1-1, with no clear D. The CDR3 spans 14 residues. Trimming took 0 bases from V and 1 from J, leaving 6 bases between them. Germline V gene lookup returns CDR1 LGHDT and CDR2 YNNKEL (reference sequence). This chain's CDR3 is CASSQDGPNTEAFF. CDR3 in DNA: TGTGCCAGCAGCCAAGACGGCCCGAACACTGAAGCTTTCTTT.

The genes are TRBV7-2 and TRBJ1-4; a possible D gene is TRBD1 (5 bases). This CDR3 has 15 residues. Looked up from germline, CDR1 is SGHTA and CDR2 is FQGNSA. The V end was cut by 1 base, the J end by 5 bases, with 11 bases between. CDR3: CASSLGTYPNEKLFF. The CDR3 DNA reads as TGTGCCAGCAGCTTAGGGACATACCCCAATGAAAAACTGTTTTTT.

The chain combines TRBV25-1 with TRBJ1-6, with D unclear. Germline CDR1 and CDR2: MGHDK and SYGVNS. There are 14 residues in the CDR3. With 3 bases removed from V and 6 bases from J, the gap between germline ends came to 9 bases. The CDR3 loop reads CASSEIGPNSPLHF. DNA of the CDR3: TGTGCCAGCAGTGAGATCGGGCCTAATTCACCCCTCCACTTT.

The rearrangement joins TRBV6-2 or TRBV6-3 to TRBJ2-7; D is possibly TRBD2 (5 bases). Germline CDR1 and CDR2: MNHEY and SVGEGT. Trimming pared 2 bases from V and 5 bases from J, leaving 13 bases between. CDR3 size: 14 residues. CDR3 region: CASSYSGFGDEQYF. Written as DNA, the CDR3 is TGTGCCAGCAGTTACAGCGGCTTCGGGGACGAGCAGTACTTC.

The chain combines TRBV28 with TRBJ1-5, with TRBD1 matching 8 bases. The ends lost 3 bases at V and 3 bases at J; junction bases unmatched: 7. The CDR3 covers 16 residues. Germline V CDR1 and CDR2: MDHEN, SYDVKM. This CDR3 is CASSFLGQDYNQPQHF. CDR3 nucleotide sequence: TGTGCCAGCAGTTTTCTGGGACAGGATTACAATCAGCCCCAGCATTTT. Full variable domain (remainder filled in from reference TRBV28 and TRBJ1-5): DVKVTQSSRYLVKRTGEKVFLECVQDMDHENMFWYRQDPGLGLRLIYFSYDVKMKEKGDIPEGYSVSREKKERFSLILESASTNQTSMYLCASSFLGQDYNQPQHFGDGTRLSIL.

This chain links TRBV5-1 with TRBJ2-7; D is uncertain. Germline CDR1 reads SGHRS; CDR2 reads YFSETQ. Trimming removed 5 bases from V and 0 bases from J, with 15 bases in between. The CDR3 length is 15 residues. CDR3 in amino acids: CASRAPGQSSYEQYF. The CDR3 DNA follows: TGCGCCAGCAGGGCGCCTGGCCAAAGCTCCTACGAGCAGTACTTC.

The J gene is TRBJ1-2, the V gene TRBV6-5; the D gene is possibly TRBD1 (6 bases). The germline V and J ends were trimmed by 8 bases and 0 bases, with 16 bases remaining between them. This CDR3 has 15 amino acids. In germline, CDR1 is MNHEY, CDR2 SVGAGI. DNA of the CDR3: TGTGCCAGCCGTCGTGAACCAGGGGCTAACTATGGCTACACCTTC. It translates to CASRREPGANYGYTF.

This sequence joins TRBV28 and TRBJ2-4; tentative D call: TRBD2 (6 bases). V lost 4 bases and J lost 8, with 18 bases in between. Germline V CDR1 and CDR2: MDHEN, SYDVKM. This CDR3 comprises 15 residues. For the CDR3, the DNA is TGTGCCAGCAGTTCACTCGGCAAGGCGGGGCACATTCAGTACTTC. It is translated as CASSSLGKAGHIQYF. Drawing the rest from reference TRBV28 and TRBJ2-4, the complete variable domain is DVKVTQSSRYLVKRTGEKVFLECVQDMDHENMFWYRQDPGLGLRLIYFSYDVKMKEKGDIPEGYSVSREKKERFSLILESASTNQTSMYLCASSSLGKAGHIQYFGAGTRLSVL.

The rearrangement uses TRBV19 and TRBJ1-2, with D hard to call. The CDR3 loop spans 17 amino acids. The V end lost 3 bases, the J end lost 3 bases, and 20 bases lay between the germline ends. Germline V gives CDR1 LNHDA, CDR2 SQIVND (reference sequence). The DNA for the CDR3 is TGTGCCAGTAGTATCTTCAGAGGACTTAACCGGGACTATGGCTACACCTTC. Translating gives CASSIFRGLNRDYGYTF.

This chain joins TRBV6-2 or TRBV6-3 and TRBJ1-2; D unclear. CDR1 is MNHEY and CDR2 is SVGEGT in the germline V gene. V dropped 4 bases and J dropped 3 bases, with 15 bases sitting between them. The CDR3 totals 15 residues. CDR3 DNA: TGTGCCAGCAGTTTTCCGAGGCGGGGAGACTATGGCTACACCTTC. The encoded protein is CASSFPRRGDYGYTF.

The chain joins TRBV4-3 to TRBJ1-2, with a possible D match to TRBD1 (5 bases). The CDR3 has 17 amino acids. Trimming stripped 0 bases from V and 5 bases from J, with 19 bases between. The germline V gene has CDR1 LGHNA and CDR2 YSLEER. The CDR3: CASSQDLGTETPYGYTF. CDR3 DNA sequence: TGCGCCAGCAGCCAAGACTTGGGGACGGAAACTCCTTATGGCTACACCTTC.

V and J are TRBV25-1 and TRBJ2-5, with D hard to call. Germline CDR1 reads MGHDK; CDR2 reads SYGVNS. Between the trimmed V and J ends, which lost 5 bases and 7 bases, there was a span of 14 bases. This CDR3 has 13 residues. In DNA, the CDR3 is TGTGCCAGCAGTAAAAGGACCGGCGGGACCCAGTACTTC. Amino acids: CASSKRTGGTQYF.